This TCR beta chain stems from a study of OX40 agonist ivuxolimab in advanced cancers. CDR1 and CDR2 (germline): MDHEN, SYDVKM. Trimming shortened V by 3 bases and J by 5 bases, and 7 bases separated the two germline ends. The CDR3 runs to 12 residues. The protocol was immunoSEQ multiplex PCR, while the TCRdb copy is restricted to in-frame clones and leaves out a portion. The sample yields tens of thousands of clones, approximately 90% seen once. This clone was seen only once. Source: CD4+ or CD8+ T cells sorted from blood, taken in a trial of the OX40 agonist ivuxolimab. The sequence came from an adult with an advanced solid tumor such as melanoma, head and neck, liver or kidney cancer. This chain joins TRBV28 and TRBJ1-1; D may be TRBD1 (5 bases). DNA of the CDR3: TGTGCCAGCAGTTTTGGGGGAACTGAAGCTTTCTTT. Translation gives CASSFGGTEAFF.